The rows below give T cell receptor beta chains drawn from one sample of a study of blood T cell repertoires in COVID-19. Some clones are missing from TCRdb's copy, which holds only in-frame ones; the method was immunoSEQ multiplex PCR. The sample has over 250,000 clones; less than 90% are singletons. Sequences were obtained from peripheral blood. These receptors came from a man aged 55-75 years who had recovered from COVID-19. CDR3s include the opening cysteine and the closing phenylalanine or tryptophan. The order of the fields is V gene, D gene, clone size, J gene, CDR3 protein, CDR3 DNA. The D gene is left open where the match is weak. Clone size is given for some rows only: seen once, a few or many times, or a class if the clone is expanded.

TRBV6-5	-	-	TRBJ1-5	CASSYGQGPQHF	TGTGCCAGCAGTTACGGGCAGGGTCCCCAGCATTTT
TRBV7-7	TRBD2	-	TRBJ2-1	CASSLGGGGAYEQFF	TGTGCTAGCAGCTTAGGAGGCGGGGGGGCGTATGAGCAGTTCTTC
TRBV11-2	-	-	TRBJ1-1	CASSPHSTVPNTEAFF	TGTGCCAGCAGCCCCCACTCGACAGTTCCGAACACTGAAGCTTTCTTT
TRBV19	-	-	TRBJ2-2	CASRDDRRNTGELFF	TGTGCCAGTAGAGACGACAGGAGGAACACCGGGGAGCTGTTTTTT
TRBV6-5	-	-	TRBJ1-2	CASRPETGRDYGYTF	TGTGCCAGCAGACCTGAGACGGGAAGGGACTATGGCTACACCTTC
TRBV6-2/TRBV6-3	-	once	TRBJ2-4	CASSYYPADTRIKNIQYF	TGTGCCAGCAGTTACTACCCCGCGGACACACGAATCAAAAACATTCAGTACTTC
TRBV19	-	-	TRBJ1-5	CASSRARVTNHQPQHF	TGTGCCAGTAGTCGAGCCCGGGTCACCAACCATCAGCCCCAGCATTTT
TRBV7-6	TRBD1	-	TRBJ1-1	CASSLGGQGARMNTEAFF	TGTGCCAGCAGCTTAGGGGGACAGGGGGCTCGCATGAACACTGAAGCTTTCTTT
TRBV29-1	TRBD2	-	TRBJ2-1	CSVRTGLAGGSTSYNEQFF	TGCAGCGTGAGAACAGGACTAGCGGGGGGTTCTACCTCCTACAATGAGCAGTTCTTC
TRBV15	TRBD2	-	TRBJ2-3	CATSRAFGGGAADTQYF	TGTGCCACCAGCAGAGCGTTCGGCGGGGGGGCCGCAGATACGCAGTATTTT
TRBV2	-	-	TRBJ1-1	CASSEVGAGNTEAFF	TGTGCCAGCAGTGAAGTGGGGGCGGGGAACACTGAAGCTTTCTTT
TRBV3-1/TRBV3-2	-	once	TRBJ1-6	CASSQDRTGGSPLHF	TGTGCCAGCAGCCAAGACCGGACCGGGGGTTCACCCCTCCACTTT
TRBV15	TRBD1	-	TRBJ2-7	CATSREWGQGAYEQYF	TGTGCCACCAGCAGAGAATGGGGACAGGGGGCTTACGAGCAGTACTTC
TRBV29-1	-	-	TRBJ1-2	CSVPSRGPYGYTF	TGCAGCGTGCCCTCCAGAGGCCCCTATGGCTACACCTTC
TRBV30	TRBD1	few	TRBJ2-2	CARTGPGGELFF	TGTGCCAGGACAGGGCCTGGCGGGGAGCTGTTTTTT
TRBV6-5	TRBD1	-	TRBJ2-7	CASSLGTARKEQYF	TGTGCCAGCAGCCTCGGGACAGCTAGGAAGGAGCAGTACTTC
TRBV3-1/TRBV3-2	-	-	TRBJ2-7	CASSQDRVNSYEQYF	TGTGCCAGCAGCCAAGACAGGGTCAATTCCTACGAGCAGTACTTC
TRBV9	-	once	TRBJ1-2	CASSVGGDLYGYTF	TGTGCCAGCAGCGTAGGTGGAGACCTCTATGGCTACACCTTC